These 30 T cell receptor beta chains originate from one sample sequenced in a study of control samples from healthy donors and cancer patients. The protocol was immunoSEQ multiplex PCR, while the TCRdb copy is restricted to in-frame clones and leaves out a portion. The repertoire includes roughly 100,000 clones, approximately 86% of them detected once, and roughly 15% sits in the top ten. Sequencing was done on a sample of blood. All receptors derive from a man aged 30 to 45 in good health.

The chain has TRBV7-9 and TRBJ1-2, with 7 nucleotides matching TRBD1. There are 14 residues in the CDR3. Germline V gene lookup returns CDR1 SEHNR and CDR2 FQNEAQ (reference sequence). Losses at the gene ends were 4 bases for V and 8 bases for J; bases not matched to a gene: 10. CDR3 protein: CASSSFNTGDGYTF. The CDR3 DNA sequence: TGTGCCAGCAGCTCCTTTAATACAGGGGACGGCTACACCTTC.

The chain recombines TRBV24-1 with TRBJ1-5; 9 nucleotides align to TRBD1. Trimming removed 7 bases from V and 2 bases from J; junction bases left unmatched: 5. Germline values: CDR1 KGHDR, CDR2 SFDVKD. The CDR3 sequence is 15 residues long. The CDR3 nucleotides read TGTGCCACCAGGGGACAGGGAAATGGCAATCAGCCCCAGCATTTT. Translating gives CATRGQGNGNQPQHF.

The chain carries TRBV7-9 and TRBJ1-1; the match to TRBD1 covers 10 bases. The V segment lost 5 bases and the J segment 5 bases; nucleotides outside the gene matches: 8. This CDR3 is built from 15 residues. Germline V gene sequence: CDR1 SEHNR, CDR2 FQNEAQ (reference sequence). CDR3 sequence: CASSPGTGVGTEAFF. DNA for the CDR3: TGTGCCAGCAGCCCGGGGACAGGGGTGGGGACTGAAGCTTTCTTT. Full variable domain (remainder filled in from reference TRBV7-9 and TRBJ1-1): DTGVSQNPRHKITKRGQNVTFRCDPISEHNRLYWYRQTLGQGPEFLTYFQNEAQLEKSRLLSDRFSAERPKGSFSTLEIQRTEQGDSAMYLCASSPGTGVGTEAFFGQGTRLTVV.

The chain combines TRBV28 with TRBJ2-2, with D uncertain. There are 11 residues in the CDR3. Per the germline V gene, CDR1 is MDHEN and CDR2 is SYDVKM. V gave up 10 bases and J gave up 6 bases, with 9 bases separating them. The CDR3 loop reads CATVSPGELFF. The CDR3 bases are TGTGCCACTGTCAGCCCCGGGGAGCTGTTTTTT.

This chain uses TRBV11-3 with TRBJ1-1; 7 bases map to TRBD1. The junction had 6 bases not matched to a gene; V was cut back by 2 bases and J by 3 bases. The CDR3 consists of 15 residues. The germline CDR1 and CDR2 sequences are SGHNT and YENEEA. The CDR3 bases are TGTGCCAGCAGCTTAATGGGACAGAGATACACTGAAGCTTTCTTT. Residues: CASSLMGQRYTEAFF.

The rearrangement uses TRBV12-3 or TRBV12-4 and TRBJ2-1; D gene unclear. This CDR3 contains 12 residues. V lost 4 bases and J lost 9, with 10 bases in between. CDR3 loop: CASSSLRAEQFF. The DNA of the CDR3 is TGTGCCAGCAGTTCTCTCCGGGCTGAGCAGTTCTTC.

This sequence joins TRBV11-3 and TRBJ2-7; no reliable D call. Trimming pared 1 base from V and 2 bases from J, leaving 3 bases between. The CDR3 runs 12 residues. CDR1 is SGHNT and CDR2 is YENEEA in the germline V gene. The CDR3 is CASSLGTYEQYF. The DNA for the CDR3 is TGTGCCAGCAGCTTAGGAACCTACGAGCAGTACTTC.

V is TRBV12-5 and J is TRBJ2-1, with D tentatively TRBD2 (6 bases). The CDR3 totals 19 residues. Germline V lookup: CDR1 LGHNT, CDR2 FRNRAP. With 6 bases removed from V and 0 bases from J, the gap between germline ends came to 24 bases. The CDR3 region is CASGRSFPSSASSYNEQFF. For the CDR3, the DNA is TGTGCTAGTGGACGCTCTTTTCCATCTAGCGCCAGCTCCTACAATGAGCAGTTCTTC.

The rearrangement links TRBV13 to TRBJ2-1; 8 nucleotides align to TRBD2. The ends lost 1 base at V and 6 bases at J; junction bases unmatched: 2. The germline V gene encodes CDR1 PRHDT and CDR2 FYEKMQ (reference sequence). This CDR3 has 14 residues. The CDR3: CASSLAGGPNEQFF. CDR3 nucleotide sequence: TGTGCCAGCAGCTTAGCGGGAGGGCCCAATGAGCAGTTCTTC.

CDR3 loop: CASKTGGYREQYF. Written as DNA, the CDR3 is TGTGCCAGCAAAACCGGGGGGTATCGGGAGCAGTACTTC. The chain uses TRBV12-3 or TRBV12-4 and TRBJ2-7; 7 bases align to TRBD2. J gave up 7 bases and V 7 bases, and 10 bases lay outside the gene matches. The CDR3 is 13 amino acids.

The CDR3 loop is CASSYNGQGNGYTF. CDR3 in DNA: TGTGCCAGCAGTTACAATGGACAGGGCAATGGCTACACCTTC. The chain links TRBV6-5 to TRBJ1-2; 8 bases fit TRBD1. The CDR3 is 14 residues long. Germline assignment: CDR1 MNHEY and CDR2 SVGAGI. V lost 2 bases to trimming and J lost 6 bases; unmatched junction nucleotides: 5.

This chain connects TRBV2 to TRBJ2-5; TRBD2 aligns across 11 bases. The ends lost 5 bases at V and 5 bases at J; junction bases unmatched: 19. The V gene's germline CDR1 is SNHLY and CDR2 FYNNEI. The CDR3 runs 19 residues. The CDR3 protein is CASSLPLAGAPGEFETQYF. In DNA form, the CDR3 reads TGTGCCAGCAGTCTACCACTAGCGGGAGCCCCGGGAGAGTTCGAGACCCAGTACTTC.

V is TRBV9 and J is TRBJ1-5; a weak D match, TRBD1 (5 bases). The CDR3 consists of 15 residues. CDR1 SGDLS and CDR2 YYNGEE come from the germline V gene. Trimming stripped 4 bases from V and 0 bases from J, with 11 bases between. The CDR3 nucleotides are TGTGCCAGCAGCAAATCAGGGAGTAGCAATCAGCCCCAGCATTTT. Translated: CASSKSGSSNQPQHF.

This chain joins TRBV5-4 and TRBJ2-2; the D call may be TRBD1 or TRBD2 (5 bases each). CDR3 size: 15 residues. Germline CDR1 is SGHNT and CDR2 is YYREEE (reference sequence). V was cut by 4 bases and J by 6 bases, with 16 bases left in between. The CDR3 loop reads CASSAIPGPPGELFF. The CDR3, as DNA: TGTGCCAGCAGCGCCATCCCGGGACCGCCCGGGGAGCTGTTTTTT.

The chain is built from TRBV19 and TRBJ2-1, with D perhaps TRBD2 (5 bases). V lost 8 bases, J lost 0 bases, and 14 bases lay in between. From germline, CDR1 is LNHDA and CDR2 SQIVND (reference sequence). The CDR3 covers 15 residues. The CDR3 region is CASRRPGSSYNEQFF. In DNA form, the CDR3 reads TGTGCCAGTCGAAGGCCGGGGTCCTCCTACAATGAGCAGTTCTTC. The complete variable domain, with remaining parts taken from reference TRBV19 and TRBJ2-1, reads DGGITQSPKYLFRKEGQNVTLSCEQNLNHDAMYWYRQDPGQGLRLIYYSQIVNDFQKGDIAEGYSVSREKKESFPLTVTSAQKNPTAFYLCASRRPGSSYNEQFFGPGTRLTVL.

This clone was found once. The rearrangement joins TRBV28 to TRBJ1-4; weak D call: TRBD1 (6 bases). The CDR3 covers 19 residues. V was clipped by 6 bases and J by 0 bases, with 23 bases between them. Germline CDR1 MDHEN, CDR2 SYDVKM. CDR3 protein: CASRAWTAGRAATNEKLFF. The DNA of the CDR3 is TGTGCCAGCAGGGCCTGGACAGCTGGACGAGCCGCAACTAATGAAAAACTGTTTTTT. The full variable domain, with the rest looked up from reference TRBV28 and TRBJ1-4, is DVKVTQSSRYLVKRTGEKVFLECVQDMDHENMFWYRQDPGLGLRLIYFSYDVKMKEKGDIPEGYSVSREKKERFSLILESASTNQTSMYLCASRAWTAGRAATNEKLFFGSGTQLSVL.

The chain combines TRBV19 with TRBJ1-4, with D possibly matching TRBD1 (5 bases). The CDR3 runs 15 residues. Germline V gene sequence: CDR1 LNHDA, CDR2 SQIVND (reference sequence). Trimming pared 6 bases from V and 4 bases from J, leaving 15 bases between. Here the CDR3 DNA reads TGTGCCAGTAGCCGCGACAGTTTATTTAATGAAAAACTGTTTTTT. It yields the protein CASSRDSLFNEKLFF.

This clone was picked up a small number of times. The chain has TRBV28 and TRBJ1-1; TRBD1 might be the D (6 bases). CDR1 is MDHEN, CDR2 SYDVKM, per germline. The germline V and J ends were trimmed by 6 bases and 10 bases, with 27 bases remaining between them. This CDR3 has 16 residues. In DNA form, the CDR3 reads TGTGCCAGCAGCCCAGTGGGGGCCCGACTCCTGACGGGAGCTTTCTTT. Amino acids: CASSPVGARLLTGAFF.

The chain joins TRBV4-1 to TRBJ2-5; D possibly corresponds to TRBD1 (5 bases). The CDR3 is 15 residues long. The V gene's germline CDR1 is MGHRA and CDR2 YSYEKL. The germline V and J ends were trimmed by 2 bases and 0 bases, with 10 bases remaining between them. CDR3 bases: TGCGCCAGCAGCCAATATTTAGGGGACCAAGAGACCCAGTACTTC. Its translation: CASSQYLGDQETQYF.

V is TRBV27 and J is TRBJ1-2, with 8 bases that match TRBD1. The CDR3 is 15 residues long. The trim removed 5 bases at V and 4 bases at J, leaving 9 bases unmatched. Germline lookup yields CDR1 MNHEY and CDR2 SMNVEV (reference sequence). The CDR3 region is CASSQSTGVSYGYTF. As DNA, the CDR3 is TGTGCCAGCAGTCAGTCGACAGGGGTTAGCTATGGCTACACCTTC.

This clone appeared a few times. This chain joins TRBV12-3 or TRBV12-4 and TRBJ2-5, with no clear D. The CDR3 has 12 amino acids. Deletions cut 8 bases from V and 3 bases from J, with 10 bases between. CDR3 sequence reads: CASGLAKETQYF. As DNA, the CDR3 is TGTGCCAGCGGCCTTGCGAAAGAGACCCAGTACTTC.

This chain uses TRBV28 with TRBJ2-3; 11 nucleotides match TRBD2. This CDR3 spans 16 amino acids. V gave up 6 bases and J gave up 4 bases; unmatched junction bases: 9. Germline V CDR1 and CDR2: MDHEN, SYDVKM. CDR3 protein: CASSRTTSGSSDTQYF. In nucleotides, the CDR3 is TGTGCCAGCAGCCGAACCACTAGCGGGAGTTCAGATACGCAGTATTTT.

This chain joins TRBV11-2 and TRBJ1-1; D is unclear. V was clipped by 1 base and J by 7 bases, with 7 bases between them. This CDR3 region has 12 residues. Germline values: CDR1 SGHAT, CDR2 FQNNGV. CDR3 region: CASSLGPYEAFF. The CDR3 nucleotides read TGTGCCAGCAGCTTAGGCCCGTATGAAGCTTTCTTT.

At least ten counts were recorded for this clone. V is TRBV11-1 and J is TRBJ2-2; 8 bases match TRBD1. The CDR3 has 16 residues. Germline V gene data show CDR1 as SGHAT and CDR2 as FQDESV (reference sequence). Trimming removed 5 bases from V and 1 base from J; junction bases left unmatched: 6. Here the CDR3 reads CASSDQTGVNTGELFF. The CDR3 DNA follows: TGTGCCAGCAGCGACCAGACAGGGGTGAACACCGGGGAGCTGTTTTTT. The full variable domain, rest sourced from reference TRBV11-1 and TRBJ2-2, is EAEVAQSPRYKITEKSQAVAFWCDPISGHATLYWYRQILGQGPELLVQFQDESVVDDSQLPKDRFSAERLKGVDSTLKIQPAELGDSAMYLCASSDQTGVNTGELFFGEGSRLTVL.

The J gene is TRBJ1-5, the V gene TRBV28; D possibly corresponds to TRBD1 (5 bases). The length of the CDR3 is 15 residues. V dropped 4 bases and J dropped 6 bases, with 16 bases sitting between them. Germline CDR1 reads MDHEN; CDR2 reads SYDVKM. CDR3 sequence reads: CASSSLVGGGQPQHF. The CDR3 bases are TGTGCCAGCAGTTCCCTCGTGGGGGGGGGTCAGCCCCAGCATTTT.

V is TRBV9 and J is TRBJ2-1; the match to TRBD1 covers 11 bases. The CDR3 totals 18 residues. Germline CDR1 reads SGDLS; CDR2 reads YYNGEE. V shed 5 bases and J 5 bases; nucleotides not matched to a gene: 15. CDR3 nucleotides: TGTGCCAGCAGTGATAATAAAGGGGACAGGGGGAGGAACAATGAGCAGTTCTTC. Translating it yields CASSDNKGDRGRNNEQFF.

The chain combines TRBV14 with TRBJ1-3; D gene ambiguous. The CDR3 runs to 14 residues. V was trimmed by 6 bases and J by 0 bases, leaving 9 bases between them. CDR1 and CDR2 (germline): SGHDN, FVKESK. The CDR3 here is CASSRTTSGNTIYF. CDR3 in DNA: TGTGCCAGCAGTCGAACTACCTCTGGAAACACCATATATTTT.

The chain combines TRBV6-5 with TRBJ2-3; D may be TRBD1 (7 bases). With 4 bases removed from V and 9 bases from J, the gap between germline ends came to 17 bases. Germline CDR1 MNHEY, CDR2 SVGAGI. CDR3 length: 14 residues. The DNA for the CDR3 is TGTGCCAGCAGTTCGGGGGACAGTTTTGAGACGCAGTATTTT. Protein product: CASSSGDSFETQYF.

V is TRBV9 and J is TRBJ1-3; D may be TRBD1 (5 bases). V gave up 3 bases and J gave up 4 bases, with 14 bases separating them. Germline V gene lookup returns CDR1 SGDLS and CDR2 YYNGEE. The CDR3 is 15 amino acids. The chain's CDR3 is CASSASRDAGNTIYF. The CDR3 nucleotides are TGTGCCAGCAGCGCGTCCCGGGACGCAGGAAACACCATATATTTT.

The chain joins TRBV19 to TRBJ1-3; TRBD1 might be the D (5 bases). The length of the CDR3 is 15 residues. Trimming shortened V by 3 bases and J by 2 bases, and 11 bases separated the two germline ends. Looked up from germline, CDR1 is LNHDA and CDR2 is SQIVND (reference sequence). CDR3: CASSIFRGPGNTIYF. The CDR3 DNA follows: TGTGCCAGTAGTATTTTTAGGGGACCTGGAAACACCATATATTTT. The full variable domain, with the rest looked up from reference TRBV19 and TRBJ1-3, is DGGITQSPKYLFRKEGQNVTLSCEQNLNHDAMYWYRQDPGQGLRLIYYSQIVNDFQKGDIAEGYSVSREKKESFPLTVTSAQKNPTAFYLCASSIFRGPGNTIYFGEGSWLTVV.